A selection of T cell receptor beta chains follows, all from one sample in a study of graft-versus-host responses after intestinal transplantation. TCRdb's copy holds only in-frame clones and misses some; the assay was immunoSEQ multiplex PCR. This table holds 49,000 or so clones, 85% to 95% found once. The sample here was PBMCs, taken 750 to 850 days after a first intestinal transplant, on the day of a second. These receptors came from a human patient who received an intestinal transplant, so some T cells may come from the graft donor. Both conserved end residues are part of each CDR3. The D gene is left open where the match is weak. For some rows the clone size is stated as once, few or many, or as a class when expanded; others skip it.

J gene: TRBJ2-7; V gene: TRBV6-6; D gene: -; clone size: -; CDR3 DNA: TGTGCCAGCAGTCCTCCCGAGGGCAGGGAACGGTACGAGCAGTACTTC; CDR3 protein: CASSPPEGRERYEQYF
J gene: TRBJ2-7; V gene: TRBV11-2; D gene: -; clone size: -; CDR3 DNA: TGTGCCAGCAGCTCCAGCCCGGGAGAAGCCTACGAGCAGTACTTC; CDR3 protein: CASSSSPGEAYEQYF
J gene: TRBJ2-1; V gene: TRBV6-9; D gene: TRBD1; clone size: -; CDR3 DNA: TGTGCCAGCAGACCGGGACAGGGGGTTGATGAGCAGTTCTTC; CDR3 protein: CASRPGQGVDEQFF
J gene: TRBJ2-7; V gene: TRBV7-3; D gene: -; clone size: -; CDR3 DNA: TGTGCCAGCTCGCCGGGCGGCTCCTACGAGCAGTACTTC; CDR3 protein: CASSPGGSYEQYF
J gene: TRBJ1-5; V gene: TRBV10-1; D gene: -; clone size: -; CDR3 DNA: TGCGCCAGCTACGGACGGCCCGGACGGAGCAATCAGCCCCAGCATTTT; CDR3 protein: CASYGRPGRSNQPQHF
J gene: TRBJ2-4; V gene: TRBV7-9; D gene: TRBD2; clone size: -; CDR3 DNA: TGTGCCAGCAGCACTCCTAGCGGGAGCGCCAAAAACATTCAGTACTTC; CDR3 protein: CASSTPSGSAKNIQYF
J gene: TRBJ2-5; V gene: TRBV5-1; D gene: TRBD2; clone size: -; CDR3 DNA: TGCGCCAGCCGTAGCGGGAGGGCCTTCCAAGAGACCCAGTACTTC; CDR3 protein: CASRSGRAFQETQYF
J gene: TRBJ2-7; V gene: TRBV6-1; D gene: TRBD2; clone size: -; CDR3 DNA: TGTGCCAGCAGGCCGACTAGCGGTATTAGTTACGAGCAGTACTTC; CDR3 protein: CASRPTSGISYEQYF
J gene: TRBJ1-1; V gene: TRBV7-9; D gene: -; clone size: -; CDR3 DNA: TGTGCCAGCAGCTTAGAGGCGACTGAAGCTTTCTTT; CDR3 protein: CASSLEATEAFF
J gene: TRBJ2-7; V gene: TRBV11-2; D gene: -; clone size: -; CDR3 DNA: TGTGCCAGCAGCTCACTGACAGGTCACTACGAGCAGTACTTC; CDR3 protein: CASSSLTGHYEQYF
J gene: TRBJ1-4; V gene: TRBV21-1; D gene: -; clone size: -; CDR3 DNA: TGTGCCACAGCCCCCAGGGTGGGAGAGTGTGAAAAACTGTTTTTT; CDR3 protein: CATAPRVGECEKLFF
J gene: TRBJ2-3; V gene: TRBV5-1; D gene: TRBD2; clone size: -; CDR3 DNA: TGCGCCAGCAGCATGACTAGCGGGAGGACAGATACGCAGTATTTT; CDR3 protein: CASSMTSGRTDTQYF
J gene: TRBJ2-7; V gene: TRBV11-1; D gene: -; clone size: -; CDR3 DNA: TGTGCCAGCAGCCCAATCTTCTATGAGCAGTACTTC; CDR3 protein: CASSPIFYEQYF
J gene: TRBJ2-4; V gene: TRBV27; D gene: -; clone size: -; CDR3 DNA: TGTGCCAGCAGTTTATTTGGACTGCAAAACATTCAGTACTTC; CDR3 protein: CASSLFGLQNIQYF
J gene: TRBJ2-1; V gene: TRBV30; D gene: -; clone size: -; CDR3 DNA: TGTGCCTGGAGTCGGCAGGTAAACAATGAGCAGTTCTTC; CDR3 protein: CAWSRQVNNEQFF
J gene: TRBJ1-1; V gene: TRBV19; D gene: TRBD1; clone size: -; CDR3 DNA: TGTGCCAGTAGCCATCCAGGGGGAAAGAACACTGAAGCTTTCTTT; CDR3 protein: CASSHPGGKNTEAFF
J gene: TRBJ2-3; V gene: TRBV7-9; D gene: -; clone size: once; CDR3 DNA: TGTGCCAGCAGCTTAGGTACTAGAGTTCCCGATACGCAGTATTTT; CDR3 protein: CASSLGTRVPDTQYF
J gene: TRBJ1-1; V gene: TRBV27; D gene: -; clone size: -; CDR3 DNA: TGTGCCAGCAGTCAGGGCCCAGGGCGCGTGGCTTTCTTT; CDR3 protein: CASSQGPGRVAFF
J gene: TRBJ2-7; V gene: TRBV6-5; D gene: TRBD1; clone size: -; CDR3 DNA: TGTGCCAGCAGTTACTTCACAGGGGTCGAGCAGTACTTC; CDR3 protein: CASSYFTGVEQYF
J gene: TRBJ1-1; V gene: TRBV6-1; D gene: -; clone size: -; CDR3 DNA: TGTGCCAGCAGTGGTTTCGGCACTGAAGCTTTCTTT; CDR3 protein: CASSGFGTEAFF
J gene: TRBJ1-5; V gene: TRBV12-5; D gene: -; clone size: -; CDR3 DNA: TGTGCTTCCAGCCCCTCCTCGGGTCAGCCCCAGCATTTT; CDR3 protein: CASSPSSGQPQHF
J gene: TRBJ2-1; V gene: TRBV10-1; D gene: -; clone size: -; CDR3 DNA: TGCGCCAGCAGTGCGGCCCCCGCCGCTGAGCAGTTCTTC; CDR3 protein: CASSAAPAAEQFF
J gene: TRBJ1-5; V gene: TRBV28; D gene: -; clone size: -; CDR3 DNA: TGTGCCAGCAGTTTAGGGGAGTCGGCGGGGCGGCCCCAGCATTTT; CDR3 protein: CASSLGESAGRPQHF
J gene: TRBJ2-3; V gene: TRBV23-1; D gene: -; clone size: -; CDR3 DNA: TGCGCCAGCAGTCCAAGGCCCAGGGGGGCAGATACGCAGTATTTT; CDR3 protein: CASSPRPRGADTQYF
J gene: TRBJ2-6; V gene: TRBV7-8; D gene: -; clone size: -; CDR3 DNA: TGTGCCAGCAGCACAGACTACGCTGGGGCCAACGTCCTGACTTTC; CDR3 protein: CASSTDYAGANVLTF
J gene: TRBJ2-1; V gene: TRBV4-1; D gene: -; clone size: few; CDR3 DNA: TGCGCCAGCGGCGCGACGGCACTTCAGCCGGGGCAGTTCTTC; CDR3 protein: CASGATALQPGQFF
J gene: TRBJ1-1; V gene: TRBV29-1; D gene: -; clone size: -; CDR3 DNA: TGCAGCGTTGAAATCCCAGGGAAGTACACTGAAGCTTTCTTT; CDR3 protein: CSVEIPGKYTEAFF
J gene: TRBJ2-5; V gene: TRBV30; D gene: -; clone size: -; CDR3 DNA: TGTGCCTGGAGCCATCGGACATTTCCAGAGACCCAGTACTTC; CDR3 protein: CAWSHRTFPETQYF
J gene: TRBJ2-1; V gene: TRBV19; D gene: -; clone size: -; CDR3 DNA: TGTGCCAGTAGTATGGGGTACAATGAGCAGTTCTTC; CDR3 protein: CASSMGYNEQFF
J gene: TRBJ1-5; V gene: TRBV6-1; D gene: -; clone size: -; CDR3 DNA: TGTGCCAGCAGACCCGGGGAGGGACGAAATCAGCCCCAGCATTTT; CDR3 protein: CASRPGEGRNQPQHF
J gene: TRBJ2-2; V gene: TRBV7-9; D gene: -; clone size: -; CDR3 DNA: TGTGCCAGCAGCTCCGGGAGCAGGGAGCTGTTTTTT; CDR3 protein: CASSSGSRELFF
J gene: TRBJ1-5; V gene: TRBV9; D gene: TRBD1; clone size: -; CDR3 DNA: TGTGCCAGCAGCGAACAGGGGTATAGCAATCAGCCCCAGCATTTT; CDR3 protein: CASSEQGYSNQPQHF
J gene: TRBJ1-1; V gene: TRBV2; D gene: TRBD1; clone size: -; CDR3 DNA: TGTGCCAGCAGCCGAGAAGAGCAGGGGGCGCGGACTGAAGCTTTCTTT; CDR3 protein: CASSREEQGARTEAFF
J gene: TRBJ1-6; V gene: TRBV19; D gene: -; clone size: -; CDR3 DNA: TGTGCCAGTAGAACGGGGGCAAGGTCACCCCTCCACTTT; CDR3 protein: CASRTGARSPLHF
J gene: TRBJ2-5; V gene: TRBV28; D gene: -; clone size: -; CDR3 DNA: TGTGCCAGCACCTCACCCGCGAGGGAGACCCAGTACTTC; CDR3 protein: CASTSPARETQYF
J gene: TRBJ2-2; V gene: TRBV27; D gene: -; clone size: -; CDR3 DNA: TGTGCCAGCAGTTTAAGTCACAGTGCCGCCAACACCGGGGAGCTGTTTTTT; CDR3 protein: CASSLSHSAANTGELFF
J gene: TRBJ1-1; V gene: TRBV7-6; D gene: -; clone size: -; CDR3 DNA: TGTGCCAGCAGCTCTAACACTGAAGCTTTCTTT; CDR3 protein: CASSSNTEAFF
J gene: TRBJ2-5; V gene: TRBV7-9; D gene: -; clone size: -; CDR3 DNA: TGTGCCAGCAGCTTAAGGGGACGGGAGTCCACAGAGACCCAGTACTTC; CDR3 protein: CASSLRGRESTETQYF
J gene: TRBJ2-7; V gene: TRBV15; D gene: -; clone size: -; CDR3 DNA: TGTGCCACCAGCACGCCAGGGGTTTTTTACGAGCAGTACTTC; CDR3 protein: CATSTPGVFYEQYF
J gene: TRBJ2-7; V gene: TRBV25-1; D gene: -; clone size: -; CDR3 DNA: TGTGCCAGTACCGGGACGGCCAGCTCCTACGAGCAGTACTTC; CDR3 protein: CASTGTASSYEQYF
J gene: TRBJ2-7; V gene: TRBV9; D gene: TRBD2; clone size: -; CDR3 DNA: TGTGCCAGCAGCGTACCCCATTGCGGGGGTTTCTACTACGAGCAGTACTTC; CDR3 protein: CASSVPHCGGFYYEQYF
J gene: TRBJ2-1; V gene: TRBV7-3; D gene: -; clone size: -; CDR3 DNA: TGTGCCAGCAGCTTAGAAGGTTCGTGGAATGAGCAGTTCTTC; CDR3 protein: CASSLEGSWNEQFF
J gene: TRBJ2-1; V gene: TRBV6-4; D gene: TRBD2; clone size: few; CDR3 DNA: TGTGCCAGCAGTAGCGGGACTAGCGGAAATGAGCAGTTCTTC; CDR3 protein: CASSSGTSGNEQFF
J gene: TRBJ2-7; V gene: TRBV6-1; D gene: -; clone size: -; CDR3 DNA: TGTGCCAGCAGTGAGAAGCCGTCTCTGAGCTACGAGCAGTACTTC; CDR3 protein: CASSEKPSLSYEQYF
J gene: TRBJ2-7; V gene: TRBV5-8; D gene: -; clone size: once; CDR3 DNA: TGTGCCAGCAGCTTGGGGGCAGGGACACCCTACGAGCAGTACTTC; CDR3 protein: CASSLGAGTPYEQYF
J gene: TRBJ2-5; V gene: TRBV4-1; D gene: TRBD2; clone size: -; CDR3 DNA: TGCGCCAGCAGCCAAGATGAAGCGGGAGAGGTAGAGACCCAGTACTTC; CDR3 protein: CASSQDEAGEVETQYF
J gene: TRBJ1-2; V gene: TRBV28; D gene: -; clone size: -; CDR3 DNA: TGTGCCAGCAGTTCTCCAGGGGACGGGGACTATGGCTACACCTTC; CDR3 protein: CASSSPGDGDYGYTF